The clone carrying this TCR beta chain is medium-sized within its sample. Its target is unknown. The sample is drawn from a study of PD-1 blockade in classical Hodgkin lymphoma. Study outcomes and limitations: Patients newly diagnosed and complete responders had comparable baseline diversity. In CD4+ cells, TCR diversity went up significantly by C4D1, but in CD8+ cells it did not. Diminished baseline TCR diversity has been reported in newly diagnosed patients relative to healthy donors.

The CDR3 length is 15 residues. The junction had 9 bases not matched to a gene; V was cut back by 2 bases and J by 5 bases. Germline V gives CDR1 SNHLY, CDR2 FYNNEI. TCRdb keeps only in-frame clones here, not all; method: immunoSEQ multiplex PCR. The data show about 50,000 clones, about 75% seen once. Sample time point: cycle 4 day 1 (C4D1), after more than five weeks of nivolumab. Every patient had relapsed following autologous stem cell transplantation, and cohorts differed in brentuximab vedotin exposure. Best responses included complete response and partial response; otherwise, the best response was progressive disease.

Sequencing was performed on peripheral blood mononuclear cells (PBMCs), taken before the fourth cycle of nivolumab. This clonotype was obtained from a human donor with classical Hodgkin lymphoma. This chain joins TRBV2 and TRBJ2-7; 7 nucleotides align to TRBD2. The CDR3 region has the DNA TGTGCCAGCAGTGAATTTGGCGGGAGAAGCGACGAGCAGTACTTC. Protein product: CASSEFGGRSDEQYF.